The 26 T cell receptor beta chains below were found in one sample sequenced in a study of CD8 T cells in ankylosing spondylitis. TCRdb analysed the 5' RACE reads with MiXCR anew, one entry per CDR3 protein. The table has 300,000 to 400,000 distinct CDR3 sequences, 20% to 25% seen once. The sample taken for sequencing was blood, either unsorted or a sorted T cell fraction (not recorded which). All receptors come from a male donor with ankylosing spondylitis or in good health (not recorded which).

This CDR3 reads CSARFPEGWGGNQPQHF. In nucleotides, the CDR3 is TGCAGTGCTAGATTCCCTGAAGGGTGGGGAGGCAATCAGCCCCAGCATTTT. The gene calls are TRBV20-1 and TRBJ1-5, with D unresolved. V lost 2 bases to trimming and J lost 2 bases, with 19 bases between them. The germline gives CDR1 DFQATT, CDR2 SNEGSKA (reference sequence). This CDR3 has 17 amino acids.

The chain employs TRBV7-9 and TRBJ2-7, with D maybe TRBD1 (6 bases). CDR1 and CDR2 (germline): SEHNR, FQNEAQ (reference sequence). V shed 5 bases and J shed 3 bases, with 14 bases lying between them. The CDR3 contains 14 residues. This CDR3 reads CASSPLQGDYEQYF. The CDR3 nucleotides read TGTGCCAGCAGCCCTTTACAGGGAGACTACGAGCAGTACTTC.

This clonotype was detected only a few times. The rearrangement uses TRBV12-3 or TRBV12-4 and TRBJ2-5; 9 positions match TRBD1. V was clipped by 4 bases and J by 7 bases; unmatched bases: 4. The CDR3 is 13 residues long. CDR3 loop: CASSWTGEGTQYF. CDR3 in DNA: TGTGCCAGCAGTTGGACAGGGGAAGGGACCCAGTACTTC.

The sample holds one count of this clonotype. This sequence joins TRBV6-5 and TRBJ2-1; 7 nucleotides agree with TRBD2. The germline gives CDR1 MNHEY, CDR2 SVGAGI. The V and J ends lost 2 bases and 6 bases, in that order; junction bases with no gene match: 7. The CDR3 covers 15 residues. CDR3 DNA: TGTGCCAGCAGTTACGGGACTACACCAGCCAATGAGCAGTTCTTC. Translating it yields CASSYGTTPANEQFF.

This clonotype was picked up a small number of times. The chain recombines TRBV20-1 with TRBJ2-5; weak D call: TRBD2 (6 bases). The germline V gene encodes CDR1 DFQATT and CDR2 SNEGSKA (reference sequence). The CDR3 loop spans 16 amino acids. V was clipped by 0 bases and J by 3 bases, with 17 bases between them. DNA of the CDR3: TGCAGTGCTAGAGATTATGCGGGGTCTACGAAAGAGACCCAGTACTTC. Translation: CSARDYAGSTKETQYF.

There are a few counts of this clonotype. This rearrangement joins TRBV7-9 to TRBJ2-1; D remains unclear. Germline CDR1 is SEHNR and CDR2 is FQNEAQ (reference sequence). The CDR3 sequence is 13 residues long. V lost 5 bases, J lost 5 bases, and 10 bases lay in between. This CDR3 reads CASSPPWDNEQFF. In nucleotides, the CDR3 is TGTGCCAGCAGCCCACCTTGGGACAATGAGCAGTTCTTC. The full variable domain, its missing parts supplied by reference TRBV7-9 and TRBJ2-1, is DTGVSQNPRHKITKRGQNVTFRCDPISEHNRLYWYRQTLGQGPEFLTYFQNEAQLEKSRLLSDRFSAERPKGSFSTLEIQRTEQGDSAMYLCASSPPWDNEQFFGPGTRLTVL.

The J gene is TRBJ2-7, the V gene TRBV28; 7 nucleotides agree with TRBD1. V lost 5 bases and J lost 5; bases outside the gene matches: 9. The CDR3 extends over 14 amino acids. The germline gives CDR1 MDHEN, CDR2 SYDVKM. The CDR3 sequence is CASSPRQGRNEQYF. The DNA of the CDR3 is TGTGCCAGCAGTCCCCGACAGGGTCGCAACGAGCAGTACTTC.

V is TRBV4-1 and J is TRBJ2-7; possibly TRBD2 for D (6 bases). The V gene lost 0 bases and the J gene lost 1 base, with 10 bases spanning the gap. Germline loops: CDR1 MGHRA, CDR2 YSYEKL. The CDR3 totals 15 residues. The CDR3 nucleotides read TGCGCCAGCAGCCAAGATGAGGAGGGTTCCTACGAGCAGTACTTC. This sequence encodes CASSQDEEGSYEQYF.

V is TRBV12-3 or TRBV12-4 and J is TRBJ1-4; TRBD1 might be the D (5 bases). The CDR3 is made up of 14 amino acids. The V and J ends lost 6 bases and 7 bases respectively, with 15 bases between them. The CDR3 reads CASSPAGLGEKLFF. The CDR3 DNA reads TGTGCCAGCAGCCCCGCGGGGCTCGGTGAAAAACTGTTTTTT.

The chain combines TRBV12-3 or TRBV12-4 with TRBJ2-3, with D perhaps TRBD2 (6 bases). V was pared by 5 bases and J by 13 bases, with 13 bases between. CDR3 size: 11 residues. The CDR3 is CASSGTSSKYF. CDR3 sequence (DNA): TGTGCCAGCAGTGGCACTAGCTCTAAGTATTTT.

In its sample, this clonotype was seen a few times. The chain carries TRBV29-1 and TRBJ2-1; 7 nucleotides match TRBD2. The J segment lost 9 bases and the V segment lost 2 bases, leaving 16 bases of the junction unmatched. CDR1 and CDR2 from the germline V gene are SQVTM and ANQGSEA. The CDR3 consists of 16 residues. The CDR3 spells CSVEMASGGSLGEQFF. The CDR3 nucleotides read TGCAGCGTTGAAATGGCTAGCGGAGGGAGTTTGGGTGAGCAGTTCTTC.

This clonotype was seen a handful of times. The chain uses TRBV12-3 or TRBV12-4 and TRBJ2-3; D perhaps matches TRBD1 (5 bases). This CDR3 has 15 amino acids. Trimming left V 5 bases short and J 0 bases short, with 12 bases between. This CDR3 reads CASSLTRDSTDTQYF. The DNA of the CDR3 is TGTGCCAGCAGTCTCACCAGGGATAGCACAGATACGCAGTATTTT.

With respect to this clonotype: At one of its ends the junction is not consistent with the germline gene, which may arise from a read error. The rearrangement joins TRBV20-1 to TRBJ2-1, with TRBD2 matching 9 bases. The CDR3 totals 16 residues. The germline CDR1 and CDR2 sequences are DFQATT and SNEGSKA (reference sequence). The CDR3 DNA reads as TGCAATGCTAGAGATCCGGGACTAGCCATTTACAATGAGCAGTTCTTC. It codes for CNARDPGLAIYNEQFF.

As DNA, the CDR3 is TGTGCCAGCAGCCGCTTAGAGCGGGGCGGCTACGAGCAGTACTTC. Its translation is CASSRLERGGYEQYF. This chain uses TRBV14 with TRBJ2-7, with 7 bases matching TRBD2. V gave up 4 bases and J gave up 3 bases; unmatched junction bases: 9. The CDR3 totals 15 residues. Germline V lookup: CDR1 SGHDN, CDR2 FVKESK.

This chain connects TRBV29-1 to TRBJ2-7; the D gene is possibly TRBD1 (5 bases). This CDR3 contains 12 residues. With 5 bases removed from V and 3 bases from J, the gap between germline ends came to 11 bases. CDR1 and CDR2 from the germline V gene are SQVTM and ANQGSEA. CDR3 coding DNA: TGCAGCGTTACGGACACGGGCTACGAGCAGTACTTC. The encoded protein is CSVTDTGYEQYF.

In its sample, this clonotype was seen a few times. DNA for the CDR3: TGTGCCAGCAGTTCCACCGACGGGGTGAGCTCCTACGAGCAGTACTTC. This encodes CASSSTDGVSSYEQYF. The chain carries TRBV12-3 or TRBV12-4 and TRBJ2-7, with D tentatively TRBD2 (5 bases). The CDR3 consists of 16 residues. Trimming left V 4 bases short and J 0 bases short, with 16 bases between.

In its sample, this clonotype was seen a few times. The V and J genes are TRBV6-5 and TRBJ1-1; D gene ambiguous. The CDR3 covers 12 residues. Germline-derived CDR1 and CDR2 are MNHEY and SVGAGI. V was shortened by 2 bases and J by 4 bases, with 5 bases between the two germline ends. The CDR3 bases are TGTGCCAGCAGTTACCCTGTCACTGAAGCTTTCTTT. Translated: CASSYPVTEAFF.

The rearrangement links TRBV12-3 or TRBV12-4 to TRBJ1-5; D possibly corresponds to TRBD1 (5 bases). The germline V and J ends were trimmed by 3 bases and 9 bases, with 18 bases remaining between them. The CDR3 totals 15 residues. The CDR3 spells CASSFVGTGRGPQHF. In nucleotides, the CDR3 is TGTGCCAGCAGTTTTGTAGGGACCGGAAGAGGGCCCCAGCATTTT.

This clonotype was counted only a few times. This sequence joins TRBV27 and TRBJ1-5; D possibly corresponds to TRBD1 (5 bases). The CDR3 extends over 14 amino acids. Trimming took 4 bases from V and 7 from J, leaving 14 bases between them. The germline CDR1 and CDR2 sequences are MNHEY and SMNVEV (reference sequence). The CDR3 is CASSSGLGFQPQHF. The CDR3 DNA follows: TGTGCCAGCAGTTCAGGGCTTGGTTTCCAGCCCCAGCATTTT.

The rearrangement uses TRBV7-9 and TRBJ1-5, with D possibly being TRBD1 (5 bases). The V and J ends lost 5 bases and 2 bases respectively, with 13 bases between them. The germline gives CDR1 SEHNR, CDR2 FQNEAQ (reference sequence). The CDR3 runs 15 residues. In DNA form, the CDR3 reads TGTGCCAGCAGCACAGGACCCGGAGGCAATCAGCCCCAGCATTTT. Translation: CASSTGPGGNQPQHF.

The chain employs TRBV20-1 and TRBJ1-2; no clear D. The CDR3 extends over 12 amino acids. V lost 1 base and J lost 6, with 9 bases in between. The germline V gene has CDR1 DFQATT and CDR2 SNEGSKA (reference sequence). The CDR3: CSARAGGNGYTF. CDR3 DNA sequence: TGCAGTGCTAGAGCAGGAGGGAATGGCTACACCTTC.

This clonotype was detected only a few times. The chain couples TRBV6-1 to TRBJ2-5, with 9 bases identical to TRBD1. Trimming removed 5 bases from V and 5 bases from J; junction bases left unmatched: 9. CDR3 length: 15 amino acids. Germline assignment: CDR1 MNHNS and CDR2 SASEGT. In nucleotides, the CDR3 is TGTGCCAGCAGTACCCTACAGGGGGCCGGGGAGACCCAGTACTTC. Residues: CASSTLQGAGETQYF.

The gene calls are TRBV5-1 and TRBJ2-7; a weak D match, TRBD2 (6 bases). There are 13 residues in the CDR3. From germline, CDR1 is SGHRS and CDR2 YFSETQ. V was clipped by 4 bases and J by 6 bases, with 14 bases between them. The CDR3 DNA reads TGCGCCAGCAGCACCCCGTGGGAGGTCGAGCAGTACTTC. It yields the protein CASSTPWEVEQYF.

CDR3 sequence reads: CASSLTRYDRGQGDEQFF. CDR3 coding DNA: TGTGCCAGCAGCTTAACCAGATACGACAGGGGTCAGGGCGATGAGCAGTTCTTC. The rearrangement joins TRBV11-1 to TRBJ2-1, with 8 bases lining up with TRBD1. V was pared by 2 bases and J by 8 bases, with 17 bases of the junction left unmatched. CDR1 and CDR2 (germline): SGHAT, FQDESV (reference sequence). This CDR3 has 18 residues.

The V gene is TRBV20-1, the J gene TRBJ1-2; a weak D match, TRBD1 (6 bases). CDR3 length equals 15 residues. V was pared by 4 bases and J by 3 bases, with 18 bases between. Per germline, CDR1 DFQATT and CDR2 SNEGSKA (reference sequence). CDR3 DNA sequence: TGCAGTGCTACCCATACTAAACAGGGTTACTATGGCTACACCTTC. Protein product: CSATHTKQGYYGYTF.

This clonotype was seen a handful of times. This rearrangement joins TRBV6-4 to TRBJ2-2, with TRBD2 as a possible D gene (6 bases). With 4 bases removed from V and 0 bases from J, the gap between germline ends came to 12 bases. CDR1 is MRHNA and CDR2 is SNTAGT in the germline V gene. CDR3 length: 16 residues. Written as DNA, the CDR3 is TGTGCCAGCAGTGGCGGGGAAGGGGCGAACACCGGGGAGCTGTTTTTT. Residues: CASSGGEGANTGELFF.